The rows below give T cell receptor beta chains drawn from one sample of a study of shared clonotypes between healthy human individuals. Profiled with immunoSEQ multiplex PCR; TCRdb holds only in-frame clones, not every one. The repertoire holds over a million clones, with around 82% as singletons. Sequencing input: memory CD4+ T cells from PBMCs. The origin of the receptors is a man between 18 and 29 years old in good health. Some clones in this sample may be carry-over from other donors' samples. Both conserved end residues are part of each CDR3. D genes are given only for firm matches. Size values are once, few and many counts, or a class for expanded clones, and some rows have none.

j_call v_call d_call clone_size cdr3_nt cdr3_aa
TRBJ2-2 TRBV7-9 TRBD1 . TGTGCCAGCCCGTTTACAGGGGGCCTGACCGGGGAGCTGTTTTTT CASPFTGGLTGELFF
TRBJ2-2 TRBV2 . once TGTGCCAGCAGTGACGTGGGGAGGGGGGAGCTGTTTTTT CASSDVGRGELFF
TRBJ2-7 TRBV7-2 TRBD2 . TGTGCCAGCAGCCCCCGAGTTAGCGGGAGTTACGAGCAGTACTTC CASSPRVSGSYEQYF
TRBJ1-1 TRBV28 TRBD1 . TGTGCCAGCAGTTTAATGGCAGGGGGCCAGACTGAAGCTTTCTTT CASSLMAGGQTEAFF
TRBJ1-1 TRBV6-5 TRBD1 . TGTGCCAGCAGATGGACAGGGGGGCCGGCCACTGAAGCTTTCTTT CASRWTGGPATEAFF
TRBJ2-7 TRBV7-9 TRBD1 . TGTGCCAGCAGCCGGACAGGATCCTACGAGCAGTACTTC CASSRTGSYEQYF
TRBJ2-1 TRBV12-5 . . TGTGCTAGTGGCTCGGCGGGGAGGAAGCAGTTCTTC CASGSAGRKQFF
TRBJ1-2 TRBV5-6 . . TGTGCCAGCAGCTCATCCGCGGGGAGTGGTTACACCTTC CASSSSAGSGYTF
TRBJ1-1 TRBV7-9 TRBD1 . TGTGCCAGCAGCCCGTTAAGGGGGCGAGAGACTGAAGCTTTCTTT CASSPLRGRETEAFF
TRBJ2-2 TRBV27 . . TGTGCCAGCAGTCTCCTCGGGACACTTAACACCGGGGAGCTGTTTTTT CASSLLGTLNTGELFF
TRBJ2-3 TRBV30 . . TGTGCCTGGAGTGGGGGGGAATGGCGGGGACCCACAGATACGCAGTATTTT CAWSGGEWRGPTDTQYF
TRBJ2-7 TRBV28 . . TGTGCCAGCAGTACCCCCGCCGGGGTCGAGCAGTACTTC CASSTPAGVEQYF
TRBJ1-1 TRBV10-3 . . TGTGCCATCAGTGACGGGACTGTGAACACTGAAGCTTTCTTT CAISDGTVNTEAFF
TRBJ2-5 TRBV9 . few TGTGCCAGCAGCGTAGGGTTTGGTGCCGGCGCAGCAGAGACCCAGTACTTC CASSVGFGAGAAETQYF
TRBJ2-2 TRBV6-6 TRBD2 . TGTGCCATCAAGGGACTAGTAGGTGGGGAGCTGTTTTTT CAIKGLVGGELFF
TRBJ1-2 TRBV28 . . TGTGCCAGCAGTCCCCCAGGGACAACTATCGGTGGCTACACCTTC CASSPPGTTIGGYTF